This T cell receptor (beta chain) was recorded in a study of blood T cell repertoires in COVID-19. The overall study: PBMCs, B-cell-depleted T cells, or T cells were the source of the cDNA or gDNA that made up the material.

The assay was immunoSEQ multiplex PCR, and TCRdb's table has in-frame clones only and misses some. The sample consists of about 140,000 clones, about three quarters of them appearing once. Sequencing was carried out using peripheral blood. The origin of this receptor is a woman between 45 and 60 years old with active or convalescent COVID-19.

CDR3 in amino acids: CASRGLAATQETQYF. The CDR3 nucleotides read TGTGCCAGCAGAGGACTAGCGGCCACTCAAGAGACCCAGTACTTC. The J gene is TRBJ2-5, the V gene TRBV2, with 10 positions matching TRBD2. The CDR3 length is 15 residues. Germline V gene lookup returns CDR1 SNHLY and CDR2 FYNNEI. V dropped 6 bases and J dropped 2; count of bases not matched to a gene: 6.